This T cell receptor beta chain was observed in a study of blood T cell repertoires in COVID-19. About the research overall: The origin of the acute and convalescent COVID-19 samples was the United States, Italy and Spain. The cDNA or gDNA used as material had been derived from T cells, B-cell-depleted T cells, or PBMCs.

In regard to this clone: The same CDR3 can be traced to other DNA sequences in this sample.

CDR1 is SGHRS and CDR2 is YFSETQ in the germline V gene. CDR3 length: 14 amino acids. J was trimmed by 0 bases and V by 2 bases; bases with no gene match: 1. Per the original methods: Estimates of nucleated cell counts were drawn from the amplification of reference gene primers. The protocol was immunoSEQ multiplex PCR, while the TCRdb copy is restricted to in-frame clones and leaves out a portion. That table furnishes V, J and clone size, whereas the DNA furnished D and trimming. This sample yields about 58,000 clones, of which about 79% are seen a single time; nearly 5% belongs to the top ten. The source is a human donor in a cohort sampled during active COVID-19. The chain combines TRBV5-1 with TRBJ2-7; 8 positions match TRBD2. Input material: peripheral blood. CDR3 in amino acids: CASSLAGVSYEQYF. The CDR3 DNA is TGCGCCAGCAGCTTAGCGGGGGTCTCCTACGAGCAGTACTTC.